Listed below are T cell receptor beta chains from one sample, sequenced in a study of cytotoxic CD8 clonotypes in ibrutinib-treated CLL. TCRdb's table, derived via immunoSEQ multiplex PCR, lists solely in-frame clones and lacks some. Counted here are some 100,000 clones, approximately 58% occurring once; the ten biggest clones make up about 39%. The sample was PBMCs, taken after 24 months of ibrutinib treatment. The receptors shown here come from a human donor with chronic lymphocytic leukemia. Each CDR3 is given without its conserved first and last residue. The D gene is left open where the match is weak. Expanded clones get a size class; other rows say once, few or many, or leave the size out.

AWRRVGLGWTDTQY	TRBD2	TRBV30	NA	TRBJ2-3
ASRPDYSSGTQY	NA	TRBV27	NA	TRBJ2-5
ASSERGRTDTQY	NA	TRBV5-1	few	TRBJ2-3
ASSATGSTGELF	TRBD1	TRBV7-9	few	TRBJ2-2
ASSGEGASYYGYT	TRBD1	TRBV2	NA	TRBJ1-2
AWGVSYNEQF	NA	TRBV30	once	TRBJ2-1
ASSSADTGSPLH	NA	TRBV19	NA	TRBJ1-6
ASTSDRGAF	TRBD1	TRBV28	NA	TRBJ1-1
ASSLRTGSGNTIY	TRBD1	TRBV11-3	NA	TRBJ1-3
ASSYGGASTDTQY	NA	TRBV6-5	once	TRBJ2-3
ASSPGNNSPLH	NA	TRBV18	few	TRBJ1-6
ASSPIGDSYGYT	NA	TRBV6-5	NA	TRBJ1-2
ASSGGSKAGELF	NA	TRBV6-5	NA	TRBJ2-2
SAGTYTEAF	NA	TRBV29-1	NA	TRBJ1-1
ASSRASGGYNEQF	TRBD2	TRBV9	NA	TRBJ2-1
ASSRQGANSPLH	TRBD1	TRBV5-4	many	TRBJ1-6
ASSTLWTGGYGYT	TRBD1	TRBV19	NA	TRBJ1-2
ASSFRDSNNSPLH	TRBD1	TRBV9	NA	TRBJ1-6
ASSPGDRAYEQY	NA	TRBV28	NA	TRBJ2-7
ASSPPSTDTQY	NA	TRBV7-2	NA	TRBJ2-3
AWSSGGGPGNTIY	NA	TRBV30	few	TRBJ1-3
ASSSELYEQY	NA	TRBV11-2	NA	TRBJ2-7
ASSMGGGPSTDTQY	NA	TRBV5-1	NA	TRBJ2-3
ASSLKGNRGETQY	NA	TRBV7-3	NA	TRBJ2-5
ASSLPQGAENIQY	TRBD1	TRBV5-1	NA	TRBJ2-4
SVAGTSGSQETQY	TRBD2	TRBV29-1	NA	TRBJ2-5
ATSPGRTYNSPLH	NA	TRBV15	NA	TRBJ1-6
ASSPRLTGGTDTQY	TRBD2	TRBV7-7	NA	TRBJ2-3
ASSVGGGASQDTQY	NA	TRBV9	NA	TRBJ2-3
ASRPGSSYEQY	NA	TRBV28	NA	TRBJ2-7
ASSLGARQPQH	NA	TRBV5-6	NA	TRBJ1-5
ASRSGPEQY	NA	TRBV25-1	few	TRBJ2-7
ASSLDAGANQPQH	NA	TRBV5-1	NA	TRBJ1-5
ASSYSYRGPYEQY	TRBD1	TRBV6-5	NA	TRBJ2-7
SATGGVAHT	TRBD1	TRBV20-1	few	TRBJ1-2
AWSLWAIQNTEAF	NA	TRBV30	NA	TRBJ1-1
AWWSGVPGRGYT	NA	TRBV30	NA	TRBJ1-2
ASSSGGNTGELF	TRBD2	TRBV6-6	NA	TRBJ2-2
SVEGSGAQETQY	TRBD2	TRBV29-1	NA	TRBJ2-5
AWSVSGGQGNQPQH	TRBD1	TRBV30	few	TRBJ1-5
ASRPGQGSYGYT	TRBD1	TRBV2	few	TRBJ1-2
ASSLGIQGGETQY	NA	TRBV6-5	NA	TRBJ2-5
ASSLGSGELF	NA	TRBV5-1	NA	TRBJ2-2
ASSVGDTQY	NA	TRBV5-1	NA	TRBJ2-3
AWNGDNTDTQY	NA	TRBV30	NA	TRBJ2-3
ASRAPGRENTEAF	NA	TRBV10-2	many	TRBJ1-1
ASSFPDVHTDTQY	NA	TRBV5-1	once	TRBJ2-3
ASSQDGGAGADTQY	TRBD2	TRBV4-3	NA	TRBJ2-3
ASSEGVSMWSYT	NA	TRBV6-1	NA	TRBJ1-2
ASSENRAYQPQH	NA	TRBV2	few	TRBJ1-5